The following is a T cell receptor (beta chain) sequence with its context. What it binds is unknown. The sample originates from a study of CD4 T cell repertoires in COVID-19. Background on the study: CFSE-low cells expanded nine to eleven days with IL-2, then restimulated with other coronavirus spikes.

Study-wide points: Two or all three memory subsets shared several highly expanded SARS-CoV-2-reactive clonotypes. In SARS-CoV and/or HKU1 spike cultures, between roughly 6 and 26% of SARS-CoV-2 clonotypes reappeared.

Sequencing was done directly on freshly isolated, uncultured memory T cells. This table comes from immunoSEQ multiplex PCR, and its TCRdb copy is limited to in-frame clones, with some not included. The data show over 75,000 clones, roughly 80% seen once. This material consisted of CD4+ T cells from peripheral blood, taken after recovery from COVID-19. This sequence originates from a human donor who had COVID-19.

For the CDR3, the DNA is TGTGCCAGCTCACCTGCCACAGGGACCCGGCTAGCGGGGTCTGGGGCCAACGTCCTGACTTTC. As protein: CASSPATGTRLAGSGANVLTF. The chain joins TRBV18 to TRBJ2-6; 9 bases fit TRBD2. J gave up 1 base and V 3 bases, and 16 bases lay outside the gene matches. In germline, CDR1 is KGHSH, CDR2 LQKENI. CDR3 length equals 21 residues.